A selection of T cell receptor beta chains follows, all from one sample in a study of blood T cells in healthy people across ages. TCRdb reprocessed the 5' RACE reads via MiXCR and lists one record per CDR3 protein. This sample has about 810,000 distinct CDR3 sequences, with about 34% found just once. Sequencing was performed on blood. These receptors all come from a man aged 18 to 29 in good health. Each CDR3 is given with its conserved first and last residue.

J | V | CDR3
TRBJ1-5 | TRBV20-1 | CSARVEACQPQHF
TRBJ2-5 | TRBV20-1 | CSARKAGDGIMGETQYF
TRBJ2-7 | TRBV27 | CASRGNRWGEYF
TRBJ1-1 | TRBV7-2 | CASSPDPGGWNTEAFF
TRBJ2-7 | TRBV6-5 | CASSPGRPSSYEQYF
TRBJ2-5 | TRBV7-2 | CASGGYQETQYF
TRBJ2-1 | TRBV20-1 | CSARVSSGGFYNEQFF
TRBJ2-1 | TRBV21-1 | CASSKGPGADEQFF
TRBJ1-2 | TRBV4-1 | CASSNRGRISGYTF
TRBJ1-5 | TRBV12-3/TRBV12-4 | CASAYLQQLSTGTGLKQPQHF
TRBJ1-5 | TRBV28 | CASSLSLMTGSRHF